Below are 19 T cell receptor beta chains sequenced from a single sample in a study of shared clonotypes between healthy human individuals. Some clones are missing from TCRdb's copy, which holds only in-frame ones; the method was immunoSEQ multiplex PCR. The sample carries about 2.4 million clones, roughly 93% recorded once. The material sequenced was naive CD4+ T cells from PBMCs. The subset here: CD45RA+ positively selected. Receptors originate from a man aged 18 to 35 in good health. Some clones in this sample may be carry-over from other donors' samples.

The chain carries TRBV28 and TRBJ1-1; D remains ambiguous. The CDR3 totals 16 residues. Germline CDR1 reads MDHEN; CDR2 reads SYDVKM. The V end lost 5 bases, the J end lost 4 bases, and 20 bases lay between the germline ends. CDR3 residues: CASSLPTAGYSTEAFF. CDR3 DNA sequence: TGTGCCAGCAGTCTACCGACCGCAGGATACAGCACTGAAGCTTTCTTT. Looking up the rest from reference TRBV28 and TRBJ1-1 gives the full variable domain: DVKVTQSSRYLVKRTGEKVFLECVQDMDHENMFWYRQDPGLGLRLIYFSYDVKMKEKGDIPEGYSVSREKKERFSLILESASTNQTSMYLCASSLPTAGYSTEAFFGQGTRLTVV.

The V and J genes are TRBV10-1 and TRBJ2-2; 10 bases line up with TRBD2. This CDR3 contains 15 residues. The V gene end was trimmed by 5 bases and the J gene end by 3 bases; junction bases not matched to a gene: 3. Germline V gives CDR1 WNHNN, CDR2 SYGVQD (reference sequence). DNA of the CDR3: TGCGCCAGCAGTCCTAGCGGGAGCCACACCGGGGAGCTGTTTTTT. It codes for CASSPSGSHTGELFF.

The chain joins TRBV30 to TRBJ1-2; 10 bases are a match to TRBD1. Unmatched junction bases numbered 7, after V lost 5 bases and J lost 7 bases. Germline V gives CDR1 GTSNPN, CDR2 SVGIG (reference sequence). The CDR3 totals 13 residues. This CDR3 reads CAWLGQGYSGYTF. CDR3 in DNA: TGTGCCTGGCTGGGACAGGGGTATAGTGGCTACACCTTC.

As to this clone: This same CDR3 is encoded by further DNA sequences in the sample. This chain joins TRBV4-2 and TRBJ1-6, with no clear D. V was cut by 0 bases and J by 7 bases, with 4 bases left in between. Germline V lookup: CDR1 LGHNA, CDR2 YNFKEQ. The CDR3 contains 13 residues. The DNA of the CDR3 is TGTGCCAGCAGCCAAGAGGGGAATTCACCCCTCCACTTT. It codes for CASSQEGNSPLHF.

The rearrangement links TRBV28 to TRBJ2-5; 7 bases align to TRBD1. The CDR3 sequence is 15 residues long. The J segment lost 0 bases and the V segment lost 5 bases, leaving 6 bases of the junction unmatched. Germline V gene sequence: CDR1 MDHEN, CDR2 SYDVKM. The CDR3 sequence: CASSDRQGYQETQYF. DNA for the CDR3: TGTGCCAGCAGTGACAGACAGGGCTACCAAGAGACCCAGTACTTC.

The gene calls are TRBV7-2 and TRBJ2-3; 8 bases match TRBD2. From germline, CDR1 is SGHTA and CDR2 FQGNSA. This CDR3 region has 16 residues. The V segment lost 3 bases and the J segment 0 bases; nucleotides outside the gene matches: 5. The CDR3: CASSLAGGASTDTQYF. As DNA, the CDR3 is TGTGCCAGCAGCTTGGCGGGAGGCGCTAGCACAGATACGCAGTATTTT.

The genes are TRBV7-8 and TRBJ2-7; 12 nucleotides agree with TRBD2. Germline V gene sequence: CDR1 SGHVS, CDR2 FQNEAQ. With V trimmed by 7 bases and J by 3 bases, 7 bases remained unmatched. The CDR3 sequence is 15 residues long. CDR3 bases: TGTGCCAGCACCGAGGGACTAGCGGGCAACTACGAGCAGTACTTC. Its translation is CASTEGLAGNYEQYF.

The V gene is TRBV5-1, the J gene TRBJ1-1; D remains unclear. Germline V gene lookup returns CDR1 SGHRS and CDR2 YFSETQ. V shed 4 bases and J shed 1 base, with 11 bases lying between them. The CDR3 is 14 amino acids. This chain's CDR3 is CASSPNVGNTEAFF. The DNA of the CDR3 is TGCGCCAGCAGCCCGAATGTCGGGAACACTGAAGCTTTCTTT.

The J gene is TRBJ1-2, the V gene TRBV28, with D maybe TRBD1 (6 bases). Looked up from germline, CDR1 is MDHEN and CDR2 is SYDVKM. Trimming removed 10 bases at V and 1 base at J, with 16 bases between. The CDR3 is 14 residues long. The CDR3 protein is CATFRDIYNYGYTF. As DNA, the CDR3 is TGTGCCACTTTCCGGGACATCTATAACTATGGCTACACCTTC.

The CDR3 loop is CAISESGRGQSSSYEQYF. DNA of the CDR3: TGTGCCATCAGTGAGTCGGGGAGGGGGCAGTCGAGCTCCTACGAGCAGTACTTC. This rearrangement joins TRBV10-3 to TRBJ2-7; D possibly uses TRBD1 or TRBD2 (7 bases each). In germline, CDR1 is ENHRY, CDR2 SYGVKD. V was cut by 0 bases and J by 0 bases, with 18 bases left in between. The CDR3 runs to 18 residues.

The chain is built from TRBV5-1 and TRBJ1-1; TRBD1 is a possible D gene (6 bases). Germline V gene lookup returns CDR1 SGHRS and CDR2 YFSETQ. The CDR3 spans 17 residues. The V gene lost 0 bases and the J gene lost 4 bases, with 19 bases spanning the gap. DNA of the CDR3: TGCGCCAGCAGCTTGGAGGGGGTCTGGGTGGTGGGCACTGAAGCTTTCTTT. Translation gives CASSLEGVWVVGTEAFF.

Here the CDR3 DNA reads TGTGCCAGCAGCTTGCGGCTAGCGGGAGAACAGTACGAGCAGTACTTC. Protein sequence: CASSLRLAGEQYEQYF. The chain links TRBV5-5 to TRBJ2-7; TRBD2 matches 10 bases. Unmatched junction bases numbered 8, after V lost 1 base and J lost 4 bases. From germline, CDR1 is SGHKS and CDR2 YYEKEE (reference sequence). The CDR3 is made up of 16 amino acids. Full variable domain (outside the CDR3, taken from reference TRBV5-5 and TRBJ2-7): DAGVTQSPTHLIKTRGQQVTLRCSPISGHKSVSWYQQVLGQGPQFIFQYYEKEERGRGNFPDRFSARQFPNYSSELNVNALLLGDSALYLCASSLRLAGEQYEQYFGPGTRLTVT.

The chain carries TRBV5-4 and TRBJ2-3, with TRBD2 identical over 13 bases. The J segment lost 5 bases and the V segment lost 4 bases, leaving 7 bases of the junction unmatched. Germline lookup yields CDR1 SGHNT and CDR2 YYREEE (reference sequence). The CDR3 extends over 16 amino acids. CDR3 protein: CASSLGLAGVGDTQYF. CDR3 nucleotide sequence: TGTGCCAGCAGCCTCGGACTAGCGGGAGTGGGAGATACGCAGTATTTT. Looking up the rest from reference TRBV5-4 and TRBJ2-3 gives the full variable domain: ETGVTQSPTHLIKTRGQQVTLRCSSQSGHNTVSWYQQALGQGPQFIFQYYREEENGRGNFPPRFSGLQFPNYSSELNVNALELDDSALYLCASSLGLAGVGDTQYFGPGTRLTVL.

Concerning this clone itself: Additional DNA sequences in this sample encode the identical CDR3. The chain combines TRBV15 with TRBJ2-7; no reliable D call. V was clipped by 2 bases and J by 1 base, with 12 bases between them. In germline, CDR1 is LNHNV, CDR2 YYDKDF (reference sequence). This CDR3 has 15 residues. The CDR3 DNA sequence: TGTGCCACCAGCAGACCAGGATTACTTTCCTACGAGCAGTACTTC. It codes for CATSRPGLLSYEQYF.

This rearrangement joins TRBV10-3 to TRBJ1-6; D is unclear. The V end lost 0 bases, the J end lost 6 bases, and 15 bases lay between the germline ends. The CDR3 is 17 residues long. From germline, CDR1 is ENHRY and CDR2 SYGVKD. The CDR3 nucleotides are TGTGCCATCAGTGAGTCGAGGGCATCTACTCTTAATTCACCCCTCCACTTT. Translating it yields CAISESRASTLNSPLHF.

The chain links TRBV7-9 to TRBJ2-1, with D unresolved. CDR3 length: 11 residues. Germline V gene sequence: CDR1 SEHNR, CDR2 FQNEAQ (reference sequence). The V gene lost 1 base and the J gene lost 9 bases, with 4 bases spanning the gap. The CDR3 DNA sequence: TGTGCCAGCAGCTTAGTCTTTGAGCAGTTCTTC. It yields the protein CASSLVFEQFF.

V usage is TRBV19 and J usage is TRBJ1-2; D uncertain. Germline V CDR1 and CDR2: LNHDA, SQIVND (reference sequence). Deletions cut 3 bases from V and 3 bases from J, with 11 bases between. CDR3 length equals 14 residues. For the CDR3, the DNA is TGTGCCAGTAGTATGTTCCGAACGGACTATGGCTACACCTTC. The encoded protein is CASSMFRTDYGYTF.

This chain joins TRBV5-1 and TRBJ2-7; TRBD2 matches at 14 bases. Trimming at V came to 4 bases and at J to 0 bases, leaving 15 bases not matched to a gene. This CDR3 is 20 amino acids long. Germline assignment: CDR1 SGHRS and CDR2 YFSETQ. The CDR3 DNA reads TGCGCCAGCAGCCAGGGCCCGACTAGCGGGAGGGTCCTGAGCTCCTACGAGCAGTACTTC. It encodes CASSQGPTSGRVLSSYEQYF.

CDR3 DNA sequence: TGTGCCAGCAGTTACTCGAGTGGGGGAAAGACCCAGTACTTC. The encoded protein is CASSYSSGGKTQYF. This chain connects TRBV6-5 to TRBJ2-5; tentatively, D is TRBD1 or TRBD2 (5 bases each). This CDR3 comprises 14 residues. V was pared by 0 bases and J by 6 bases, with 11 bases between. CDR1 is MNHEY, CDR2 SVGAGI, per germline.